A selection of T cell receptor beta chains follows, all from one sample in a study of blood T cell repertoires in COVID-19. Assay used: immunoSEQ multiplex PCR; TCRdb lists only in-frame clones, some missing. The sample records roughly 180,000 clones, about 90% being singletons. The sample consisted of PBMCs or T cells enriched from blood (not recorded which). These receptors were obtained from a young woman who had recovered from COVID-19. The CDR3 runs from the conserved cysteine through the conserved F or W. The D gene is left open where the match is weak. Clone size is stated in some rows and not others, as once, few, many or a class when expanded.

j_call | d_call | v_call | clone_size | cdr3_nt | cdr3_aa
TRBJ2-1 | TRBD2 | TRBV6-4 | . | TGTGCCAGCAGTGAACTATCTAGCGGGAGTTTTAATGAGCAGTTCTTC | CASSELSSGSFNEQFF
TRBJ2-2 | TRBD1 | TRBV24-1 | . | TGTGCCACCAGTGATTGGGGGACAGGGGGAATCGCCGGGGAGCTGTTTTTT | CATSDWGTGGIAGELFF
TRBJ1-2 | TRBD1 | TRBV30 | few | TGTGCCTGGACTTCGCCCGACAGGGGCGGCTACACCTTC | CAWTSPDRGGYTF
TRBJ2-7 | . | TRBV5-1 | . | TGCGCCAGCAGCTTGGCCGATTCGGGCACCGGGGCCTACGAGCAGTACTTC | CASSLADSGTGAYEQYF
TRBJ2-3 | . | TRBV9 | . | TGTGCCAGCAGCGTGGCGGGGATAAGCACAGATACGCAGTATTTT | CASSVAGISTDTQYF
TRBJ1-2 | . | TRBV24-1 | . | TGTGCCACCAGTGATAATCGGAGGGGCTACACCTTC | CATSDNRRGYTF
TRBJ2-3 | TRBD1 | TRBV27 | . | TGTGCCAGCAGACTAGGGGGCGGCACAGATACGCAGTATTTT | CASRLGGGTDTQYF
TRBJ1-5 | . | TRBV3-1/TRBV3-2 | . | TGTGCCAGCAGCCCAGCAGGGAATAGCAATCAGCCCCAGCATTTT | CASSPAGNSNQPQHF
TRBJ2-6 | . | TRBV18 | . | TGTGCCAGCTCACCTACTGGGGCCAACGTCCTGACTTTC | CASSPTGANVLTF
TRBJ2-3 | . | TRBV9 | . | TGTGCCAGCAGCGTAGCTAACATGGGGGGAGATACGCAGTATTTT | CASSVANMGGDTQYF
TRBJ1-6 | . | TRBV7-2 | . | TGTGCCAGCAGCCCACGGGACTCCTATAATTCACCCCTCCACTTT | CASSPRDSYNSPLHF
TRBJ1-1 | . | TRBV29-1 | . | TGCAGCGCCTCCTTGAACACTGAAGCTTTCTTT | CSASLNTEAFF
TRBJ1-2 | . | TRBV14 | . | TGTGCCAGCAGCGCGACGGGAAGCCGCTATGGCTACACCTTC | CASSATGSRYGYTF
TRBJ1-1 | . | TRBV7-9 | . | TGTGCCAGCAGCCTAAACGAACTGAGGGAAAACACTGAAGCTTTCTTT | CASSLNELRENTEAFF
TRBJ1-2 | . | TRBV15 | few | TGTGCCACCAGCCCCCGTCGGCAGGCCTATGGCTACACCTTC | CATSPRRQAYGYTF
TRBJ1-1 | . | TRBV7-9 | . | TGTGCCAGCAGCGGACGACAGTTAAACACTGAAGCTTTCTTT | CASSGRQLNTEAFF
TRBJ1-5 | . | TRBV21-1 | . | TGTGCCAGCAGCAATATGGTTAGGGGGAACAATCAGCCCCAGCATTTT | CASSNMVRGNNQPQHF
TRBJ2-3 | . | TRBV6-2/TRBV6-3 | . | TGTGCCAGCAGTTACGAACCACAGACCACAGATACGCAGTATTTT | CASSYEPQTTDTQYF
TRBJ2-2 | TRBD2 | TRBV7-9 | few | TGTGCCAGCAGCGACCGGACTAGCGTAACCGGGGAGCTGTTTTTT | CASSDRTSVTGELFF
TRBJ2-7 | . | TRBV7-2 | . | TGTGCCAGCAGCTTGGGACTCAACCTCTACGAGCAGTACTTC | CASSLGLNLYEQYF
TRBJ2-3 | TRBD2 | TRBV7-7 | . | TGTGCCAGCAGTAAAGGACTAGCGAGAATGGATACGCAGTATTTT | CASSKGLARMDTQYF
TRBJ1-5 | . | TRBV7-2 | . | TGTGCCAGCAGCTTAGGCGCTAGCAATCAGCCCCAGCATTTT | CASSLGASNQPQHF
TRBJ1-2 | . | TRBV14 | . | TGTGCCAGCAGCCAAGATGTGAGGGTTTCTAACTATGGCTACACCTTC | CASSQDVRVSNYGYTF
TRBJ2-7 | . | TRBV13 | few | TGTGCCAGCAGCTTAGGCCTAGGGCTAGCGTCCCCGTACGAGCAGTACTTC | CASSLGLGLASPYEQYF
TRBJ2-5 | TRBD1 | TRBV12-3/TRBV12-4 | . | TGTGCCAGCAGTTTCCAGGGGGCCGGGACCCAGTACTTC | CASSFQGAGTQYF
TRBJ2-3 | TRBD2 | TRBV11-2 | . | TGTGCCAGCAGCTCGATCTTTAGCGGGGGGACAGATACGCAGTATTTT | CASSSIFSGGTDTQYF
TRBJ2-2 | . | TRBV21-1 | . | TGTGCCAGCAGCAAGAGCGGGACTAGCGGGAGCAATGAATACACCGGGGAGCTGTTTTTT | CASSKSGTSGSNEYTGELFF
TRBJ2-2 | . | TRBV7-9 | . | TGTGCCAGCAGCTTAGCCCAAAACACCGGGGAGCTGTTTTTT | CASSLAQNTGELFF
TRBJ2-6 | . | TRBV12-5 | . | TGTGCTAGTGGTTTTATCCAGGGGGGCTCTGGGGCCAACGTCCTGACTTTC | CASGFIQGGSGANVLTF
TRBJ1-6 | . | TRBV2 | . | TGTGCCAGCAGTGTCACAGGGCGAGGGTCACCCCTCCACTTT | CASSVTGRGSPLHF
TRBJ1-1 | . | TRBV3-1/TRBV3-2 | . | TGTGCCAGCAGCCAAGGACAGGTGGGCACTGAAGCTTTCTTT | CASSQGQVGTEAFF